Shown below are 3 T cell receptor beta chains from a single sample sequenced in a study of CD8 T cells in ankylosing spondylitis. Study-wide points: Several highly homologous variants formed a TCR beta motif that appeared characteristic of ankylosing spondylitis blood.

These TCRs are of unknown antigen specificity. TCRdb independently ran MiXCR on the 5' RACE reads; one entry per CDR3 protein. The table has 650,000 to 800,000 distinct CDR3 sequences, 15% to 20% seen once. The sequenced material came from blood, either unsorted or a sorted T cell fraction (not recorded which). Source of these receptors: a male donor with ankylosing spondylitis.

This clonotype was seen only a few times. CDR3 loop: CASSWKLGLAGGNEQFF. The CDR3 nucleotides read TGTGCCAGCAGCTGGAAACTCGGACTAGCGGGGGGGAATGAGCAGTTCTTC. This sequence joins TRBV5-4 and TRBJ2-1; TRBD2 aligns across 15 bases. V lost 3 bases to trimming and J lost 7 bases; unmatched junction nucleotides: 8. Germline loops: CDR1 SGHNT, CDR2 YYREEE (reference sequence). The CDR3 is made up of 17 amino acids.

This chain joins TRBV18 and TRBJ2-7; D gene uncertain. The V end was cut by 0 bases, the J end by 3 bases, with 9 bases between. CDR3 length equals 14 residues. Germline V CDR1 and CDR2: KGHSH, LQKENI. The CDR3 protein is CASSPPSGNYEQYF. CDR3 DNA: TGTGCCAGCTCACCACCTTCAGGCAACTACGAGCAGTACTTC.

The CDR3 sequence is CATSGDRTDTDTQYF. Here the CDR3 DNA reads TGTGCCACCTCGGGAGACAGGACAGACACAGATACGCAGTATTTT. The J gene is TRBJ2-3, the V gene TRBV24-1, with D perhaps TRBD1 or TRBD2 (6 bases each). The germline V gene encodes CDR1 KGHDR and CDR2 SFDVKD. V lost 9 bases and J lost 2, with 17 bases in between. This CDR3 has 15 amino acids.